The clone carrying this T cell receptor beta chain was detected only a few times. The antigen is not known. Mismatch with germline at one junction end may stem from a read error. The sample is drawn from a study of cytomegalovirus exposure and HLA in healthy donors. Study results and caveats: Specificity for CMV antigens was confirmed in vitro for a few of the CMV-associated chains. Reports showed the classifier diagnosing cytomegalovirus status with high specificity and sensitivity.

Assay used: immunoSEQ multiplex PCR; TCRdb lists only in-frame clones, some missing. The sample carries about 360,000 clones, more than 80% recorded once. The germline V gene has CDR1 SNHLY and CDR2 FYNNEI. CDR3 length: 12 residues. The sequenced material came from PBMCs. J is TRBJ1-3 and V is TRBV2; 11 positions match TRBD1. The receptor was isolated from a woman under 30 in good health and CMV-seronegative. The CDR3 here is CASSDLTDRGHF. Written as DNA, the CDR3 is TGTGCCAGCAGTGATCTTACGGACAGGGGGCATTTT.